These 11 T cell receptor beta chains came from one sample sequenced in a study of T cell changes during pregnancy in multiple sclerosis (dated by TCRdb to the late 2010s). Preparation of the library involved the immunoSEQ multiplex PCR assay. TCRdb mirrors the immuneACCESS table, restricted to in-frame sequences. Some clones are absent from its copies; in checked studies, under half trace to an unresolved V gene, and the reason for the others is unknown. The sample table holds tens of thousands of clones, of which approximately 93% were seen once. The top ten clonotypes cover 2.5% to 4% of the sample. The sequencing here drew on CD8+ T cells from peripheral blood mononuclear cells, taken in the second trimester of pregnancy. The source of these receptors is a female donor with multiple sclerosis, enrolled in a pregnancy study.

Here the CDR3 reads CASRWTGDQPQHF. Here the CDR3 DNA reads TGTGCCAGTAGATGGACGGGGGATCAGCCCCAGCATTTT. The V call is TRBV19, the J call TRBJ1-5, with D possibly TRBD1 on 5 matching bases. Trimming took off 6 bases at V and 5 bases at J, with 11 bases between the two ends. This CDR3 spans 13 amino acids. CDR1 and CDR2 from the germline V gene are LNHDA and SQIVND (reference sequence).

V gene TRBV14 combines with J gene TRBJ1-1, with D perhaps matching TRBD1 (6 bases). V lost 4 bases, J lost 11 bases, and 14 bases lay in between. Per germline, CDR1 SGHDN and CDR2 FVKESK. The CDR3 sequence is 12 residues long. CDR3 in DNA: TGTGCCAGCAGCCGGGAGACAGGCCGCGCTTTCTTT. Encoded protein: CASSRETGRAFF.

The chain joins TRBV7-8 to TRBJ1-1, with unresolved D. Trimming left V 4 bases short and J 3 bases short, with 15 bases between. CDR1 is SGHVS and CDR2 is FQNEAQ in the germline V gene. The CDR3 spans 15 residues. The CDR3 spells CASSSSDSLYTEAFF. DNA of the CDR3: TGTGCCAGCAGCTCTTCGGACTCACTGTACACTGAAGCTTTCTTT. The variable domain in full, completed from reference TRBV7-8 and TRBJ1-1, reads GAGVSQSPRYKVAKRGQDVALRCDPISGHVSLFWYQQALGQGPEFLTYFQNEAQLDKSGLPSDRFFAERPEGSVSTLKIQRTQQEDSAVYLCASSSSDSLYTEAFFGQGTRLTVV.

The rearrangement joins TRBV9 to TRBJ2-1; D possibly corresponds to TRBD2 (6 bases). This CDR3 spans 13 amino acids. V dropped 6 bases and J dropped 5 bases, with 12 bases sitting between them. Per the germline V gene, CDR1 is SGDLS and CDR2 is YYNGEE. The CDR3 region is CASTRDSHNEQFF. CDR3 bases: TGTGCCAGCACCCGGGACTCGCACAATGAGCAGTTCTTC.

The chain joins TRBV5-4 to TRBJ1-1; 7 bases match TRBD1. The CDR3 has 15 residues. CDR1 is SGHNT, CDR2 YYREEE, per germline (reference sequence). Losses at the gene ends were 3 bases for V and 1 base for J; bases not matched to a gene: 6. CDR3 residues: CASSSGQQANTEAFF. DNA for the CDR3: TGTGCCAGCAGCTCGGGACAGCAGGCGAACACTGAAGCTTTCTTT.

This clone appeared a single time. The CDR3, as DNA: TGTGCCAGCAGCCAAGAGACAGAGTCCTACAATGAGCAGTTCTTC. Its translation: CASSQETESYNEQFF. The chain couples TRBV14 to TRBJ2-1; a possible D gene is TRBD1 (5 bases). Germline CDR1 and CDR2: SGHDN and FVKESK. V shed 0 bases and J shed 1 base, with 7 bases lying between them. This CDR3 is 15 amino acids long.

Worth noting for this clone: Germline and junction disagree at one end, which may indicate a read error. The chain links TRBV11-2 to TRBJ2-5, with 7 nucleotides matching TRBD1. The CDR3 consists of 11 residues. Germline lookup yields CDR1 SGHAT and CDR2 FQNNGV. The CDR3 region has the DNA TGTGCCAGCAGCCTAGACAGGGTTGGGCACTTC. Residues: CASSLDRVGHF.

CDR3 DNA: TGTGCCATCAGTGGTACCAGCGGGACCTCCTACGAGCAGTACTTC. Protein product: CAISGTSGTSYEQYF. This chain connects TRBV10-3 to TRBJ2-7, with TRBD2 identical over 7 bases. J lost 0 bases, V lost 4 bases, and 6 bases had no gene match. Germline CDR1 ENHRY, CDR2 SYGVKD. The CDR3 has 15 amino acids.

The chain recombines TRBV7-2 with TRBJ2-7; D not resolved. Germline loops: CDR1 SGHTA, CDR2 FQGNSA. This CDR3 region has 13 residues. With 3 bases removed from V and 4 bases from J, the gap between germline ends came to 10 bases. CDR3 bases: TGTGCCAGCAGCTTCGCTCTCACATACGAGCAGTACTTC. Amino acids: CASSFALTYEQYF.

The V gene is TRBV5-6, the J gene TRBJ2-2; D is undetermined. V was cut by 0 bases and J by 4 bases, with 7 bases left in between. Germline V CDR1 and CDR2: SGHDT, YYEEEE. This CDR3 has 14 amino acids. The DNA of the CDR3 is TGTGCCAGCAGCTTGGGAGGTCTCACCGGGGAGCTGTTTTTT. Its translation: CASSLGGLTGELFF.

The chain joins TRBV11-2 to TRBJ2-1, with 14 bases lining up with TRBD2. The CDR3 contains 15 residues. The junction had 5 bases not matched to a gene; V was cut back by 5 bases and J by 8 bases. Germline CDR1 reads SGHAT; CDR2 reads FQNNGV. The CDR3 region has the DNA TGTGCCAGCAGCACGCGGGGACTAGCGGGAGATGAGCAGTTCTTC. It is translated as CASSTRGLAGDEQFF.